Listed below are T cell receptor beta chains from one sample, sequenced in a study of blood T cell repertoires in COVID-19. Assay used: immunoSEQ multiplex PCR; TCRdb lists only in-frame clones, some missing. The sample comprises 110,000 or so clones, more than 65% of which are singletons, and less than 2% rests with the top ten. The source material was peripheral blood. The source of these receptors is a man aged 50 to 60 with acute or convalescent COVID-19. Both conserved end residues are trimmed from each CDR3. Clone size is stated in some rows and not others, as once, few, many or a class when expanded.

abundance: NA; v_gene: TRBV19; CDR3aa: ASRRDRNQETQY
abundance: once; v_gene: TRBV5-8; CDR3aa: ASSGSRSRAF
abundance: NA; v_gene: TRBV10-3; CDR3aa: AISGTGVLDEKLF
abundance: NA; v_gene: TRBV11-1; CDR3aa: ASSLDRGRKNIQY
abundance: NA; v_gene: TRBV7-3; CDR3aa: ASSLQGNTEAF
abundance: NA; v_gene: TRBV5-1; CDR3aa: ASSLGQGTLNTEAF
abundance: NA; v_gene: TRBV11-1; CDR3aa: ASSQGWRDTQY
abundance: NA; v_gene: TRBV5-1; CDR3aa: ASSLRTGYNEQF
abundance: NA; v_gene: TRBV7-6; CDR3aa: ASSQTGTYEQY
abundance: NA; v_gene: TRBV3-1/TRBV3-2; CDR3aa: ASSRGGGFGSPLH
abundance: NA; v_gene: TRBV7-3; CDR3aa: ASSSGLQETQY
abundance: NA; v_gene: TRBV2; CDR3aa: ASSGGTGGEKLF